The present T cell receptor beta chain was sequenced within a study of cytotoxic CD8 clonotypes in ibrutinib-treated CLL. Study-level points and caveats: Age-matched healthy donor levels were exceeded by baseline clonality, which tracked circulating CD8+ T-cell counts. Clonotypes that were public were uncommon, and they contracted or stayed stable on treatment.

The CDR3 sequence is 17 residues long. Worth noting for this clone: The antigen is undetermined.

Method: immunoSEQ multiplex PCR; TCRdb's copy keeps in-frame clones and lacks some. The sample consists of roughly 250,000 clones, roughly 70% of them appearing once. As input for TCR beta libraries, about 2 micrograms of genomic DNA came from cryopreserved PBMCs. The rearrangement links TRBV21-1 to TRBJ2-3; the table's D call, TRBD2, was not checked against the DNA. TRBV21-1 is deemed a pseudogene. The sequence was obtained from a human donor with chronic lymphocytic leukemia. This sample comprised PBMCs, obtained after 24 months of ibrutinib treatment. CDR3 in DNA: TGTGCCAGCAGCAAAGGTTGGAGTAGCGGGGCCTCTGATACGCAGTATTTT. It yields the protein CASSKGWSSGASDTQYF.